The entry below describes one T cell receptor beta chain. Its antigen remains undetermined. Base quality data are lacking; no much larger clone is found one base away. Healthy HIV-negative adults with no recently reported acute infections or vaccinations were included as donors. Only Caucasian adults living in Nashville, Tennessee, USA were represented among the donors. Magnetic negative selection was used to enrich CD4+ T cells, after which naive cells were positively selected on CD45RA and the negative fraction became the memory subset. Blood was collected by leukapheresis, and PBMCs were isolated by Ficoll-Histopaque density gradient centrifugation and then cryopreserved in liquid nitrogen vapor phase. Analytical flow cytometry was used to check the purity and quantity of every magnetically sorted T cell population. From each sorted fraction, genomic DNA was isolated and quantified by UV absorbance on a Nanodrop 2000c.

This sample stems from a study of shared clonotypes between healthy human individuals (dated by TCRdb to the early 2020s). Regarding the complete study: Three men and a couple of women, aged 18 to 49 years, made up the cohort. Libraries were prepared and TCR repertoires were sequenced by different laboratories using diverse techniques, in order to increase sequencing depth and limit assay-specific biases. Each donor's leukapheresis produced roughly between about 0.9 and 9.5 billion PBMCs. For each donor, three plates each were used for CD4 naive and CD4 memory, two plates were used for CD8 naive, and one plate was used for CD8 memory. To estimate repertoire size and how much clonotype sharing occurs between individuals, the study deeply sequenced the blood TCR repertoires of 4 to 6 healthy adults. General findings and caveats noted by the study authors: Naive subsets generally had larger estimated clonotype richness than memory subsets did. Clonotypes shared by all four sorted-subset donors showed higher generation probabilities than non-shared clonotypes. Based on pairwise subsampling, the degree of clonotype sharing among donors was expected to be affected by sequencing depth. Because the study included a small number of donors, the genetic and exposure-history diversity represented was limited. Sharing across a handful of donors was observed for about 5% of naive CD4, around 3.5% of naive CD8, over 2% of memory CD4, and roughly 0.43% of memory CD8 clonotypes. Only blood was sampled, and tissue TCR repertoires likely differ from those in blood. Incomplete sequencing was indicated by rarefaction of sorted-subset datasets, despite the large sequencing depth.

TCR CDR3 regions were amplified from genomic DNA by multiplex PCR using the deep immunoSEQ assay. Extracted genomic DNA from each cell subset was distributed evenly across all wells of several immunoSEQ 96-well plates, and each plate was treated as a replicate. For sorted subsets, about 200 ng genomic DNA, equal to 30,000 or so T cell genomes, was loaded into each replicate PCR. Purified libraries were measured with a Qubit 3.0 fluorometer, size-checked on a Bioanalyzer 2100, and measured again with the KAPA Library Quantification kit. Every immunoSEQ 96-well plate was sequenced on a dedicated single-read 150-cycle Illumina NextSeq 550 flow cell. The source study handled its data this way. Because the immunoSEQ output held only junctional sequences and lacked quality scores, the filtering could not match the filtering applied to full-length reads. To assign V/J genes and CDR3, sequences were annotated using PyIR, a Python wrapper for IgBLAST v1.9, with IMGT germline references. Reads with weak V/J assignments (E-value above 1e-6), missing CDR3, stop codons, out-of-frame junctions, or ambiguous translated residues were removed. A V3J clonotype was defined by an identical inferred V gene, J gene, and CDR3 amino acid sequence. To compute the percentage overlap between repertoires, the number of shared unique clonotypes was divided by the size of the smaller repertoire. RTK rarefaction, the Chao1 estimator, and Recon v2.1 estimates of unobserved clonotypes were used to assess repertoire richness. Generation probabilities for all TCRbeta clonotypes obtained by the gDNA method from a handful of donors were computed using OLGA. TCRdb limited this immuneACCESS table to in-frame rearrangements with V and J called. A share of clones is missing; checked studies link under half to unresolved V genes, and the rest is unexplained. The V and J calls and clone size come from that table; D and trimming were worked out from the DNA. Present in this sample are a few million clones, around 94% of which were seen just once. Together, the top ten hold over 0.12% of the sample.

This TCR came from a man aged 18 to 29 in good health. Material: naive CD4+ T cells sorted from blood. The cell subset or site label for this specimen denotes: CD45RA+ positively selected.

CDR3 reads: CASSPPSGGGETQYF. The sequenced DNA is TGTGCCAGCAGCCCGCCGTCGGGCGGGGGAGAGACCCAGTACTTC. The chain couples TRBV7-2 to TRBJ2-5; TRBD2 matches 7 bases in the middle. The germline V gene yields SGHTA for CDR1 and FQGNSA for CDR2. After removal of 5 bases from V and 4 bases from J, the junction retains 10 bases not matched to a gene. The CDR3 starts with the cysteine, ends with the phenylalanine, and has 15 residues. The kept DNA is CDR3 alone, 45 bases in frame from the first base.